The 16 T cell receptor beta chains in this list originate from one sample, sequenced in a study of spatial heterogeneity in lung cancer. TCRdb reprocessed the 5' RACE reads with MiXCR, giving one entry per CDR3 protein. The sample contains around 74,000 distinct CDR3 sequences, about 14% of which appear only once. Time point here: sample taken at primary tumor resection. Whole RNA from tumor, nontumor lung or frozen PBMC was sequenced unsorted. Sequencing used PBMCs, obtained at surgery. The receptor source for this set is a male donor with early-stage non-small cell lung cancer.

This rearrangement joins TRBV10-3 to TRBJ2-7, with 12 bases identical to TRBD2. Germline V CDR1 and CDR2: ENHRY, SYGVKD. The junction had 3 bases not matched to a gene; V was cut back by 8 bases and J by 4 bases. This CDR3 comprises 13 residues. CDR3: CAIGLAGPYEQYF. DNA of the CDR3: TGTGCCATCGGACTAGCGGGACCATACGAGCAGTACTTC.

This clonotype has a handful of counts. The CDR3 loop reads CASSLIRGMAFF. The CDR3 DNA reads as TGTGCCAGCAGCCTGATCAGGGGGATGGCTTTCTTT. The chain combines TRBV5-6 with TRBJ1-1; 7 positions match TRBD1. Germline-derived CDR1 and CDR2 are SGHDT and YYEEEE. Trimming cost V 4 bases and J 11 bases; bases outside gene matches: 8. This CDR3 has 12 residues.

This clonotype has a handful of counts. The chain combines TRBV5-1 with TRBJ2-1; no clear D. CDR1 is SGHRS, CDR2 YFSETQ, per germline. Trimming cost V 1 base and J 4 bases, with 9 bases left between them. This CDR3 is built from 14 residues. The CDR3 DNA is TGCGCCAGCAGCTTGAGTTCAATGTACAATGAGCAGTTCTTC. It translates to CASSLSSMYNEQFF.

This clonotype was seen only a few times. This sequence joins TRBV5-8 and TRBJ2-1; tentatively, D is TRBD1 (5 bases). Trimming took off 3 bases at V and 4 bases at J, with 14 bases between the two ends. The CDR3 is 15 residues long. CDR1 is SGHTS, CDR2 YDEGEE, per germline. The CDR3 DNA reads TGTGCCAGCAGCTGGGGCCTACATGAATACAATGAGCAGTTCTTC. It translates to CASSWGLHEYNEQFF.

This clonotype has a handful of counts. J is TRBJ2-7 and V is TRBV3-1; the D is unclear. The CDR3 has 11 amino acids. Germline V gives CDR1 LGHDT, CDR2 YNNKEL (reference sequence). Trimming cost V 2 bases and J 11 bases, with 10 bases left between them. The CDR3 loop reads CASSQLNVKYF. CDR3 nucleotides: TGTGCCAGCAGCCAACTCAACGTTAAGTACTTC.

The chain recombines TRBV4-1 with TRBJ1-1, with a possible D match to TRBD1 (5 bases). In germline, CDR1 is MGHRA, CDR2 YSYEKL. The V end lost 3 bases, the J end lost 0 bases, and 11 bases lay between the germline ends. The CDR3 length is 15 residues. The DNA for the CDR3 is TGCGCCAGCAGCCACCCTCAGGGAATGAACACTGAAGCTTTCTTT. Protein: CASSHPQGMNTEAFF.

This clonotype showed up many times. The CDR3 bases are TGTGCCAGCAGTCAAAGCAACCAAGAGACCCAGTACTTC. It translates to CASSQSNQETQYF. The chain uses TRBV2 and TRBJ2-5; no firm D call. V lost 5 bases, J lost 0 bases, and 7 bases lay in between. There are 13 residues in the CDR3. Germline V CDR1 and CDR2: SNHLY, FYNNEI.

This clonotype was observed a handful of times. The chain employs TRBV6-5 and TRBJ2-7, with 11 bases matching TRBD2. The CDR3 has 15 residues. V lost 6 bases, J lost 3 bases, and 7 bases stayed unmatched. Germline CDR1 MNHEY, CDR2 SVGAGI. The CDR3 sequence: CASSFQGTSGYEQYF. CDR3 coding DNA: TGTGCCAGCAGCTTCCAGGGGACTAGCGGCTACGAGCAGTACTTC.

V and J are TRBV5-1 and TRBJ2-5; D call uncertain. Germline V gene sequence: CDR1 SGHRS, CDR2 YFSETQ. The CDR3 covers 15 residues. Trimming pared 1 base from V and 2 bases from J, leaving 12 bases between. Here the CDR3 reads CASSLMNPGQETQYF. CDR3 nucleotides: TGCGCCAGCAGCTTGATGAACCCCGGACAAGAGACCCAGTACTTC.

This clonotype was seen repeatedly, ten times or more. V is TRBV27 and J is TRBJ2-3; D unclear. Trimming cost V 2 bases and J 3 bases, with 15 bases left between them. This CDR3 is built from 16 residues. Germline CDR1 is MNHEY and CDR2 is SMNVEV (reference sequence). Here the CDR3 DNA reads TGTGCCAGCAGTTTAGGATCGGCCCCCAGGACAGATACGCAGTATTTT. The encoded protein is CASSLGSAPRTDTQYF.

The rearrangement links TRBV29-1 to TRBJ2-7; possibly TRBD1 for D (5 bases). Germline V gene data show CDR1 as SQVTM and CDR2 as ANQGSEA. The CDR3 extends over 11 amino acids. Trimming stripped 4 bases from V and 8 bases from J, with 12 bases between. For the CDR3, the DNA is TGCAGCGTTGGAGAGACAGATAAGCAGTACTTC. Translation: CSVGETDKQYF.

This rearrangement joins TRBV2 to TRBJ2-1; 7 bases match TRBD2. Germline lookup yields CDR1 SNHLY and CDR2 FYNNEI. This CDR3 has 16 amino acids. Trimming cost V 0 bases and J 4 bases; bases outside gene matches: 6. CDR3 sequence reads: CASSEALREWYNEQFF. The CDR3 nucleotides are TGTGCCAGCAGTGAAGCGCTGCGGGAGTGGTACAATGAGCAGTTCTTC.

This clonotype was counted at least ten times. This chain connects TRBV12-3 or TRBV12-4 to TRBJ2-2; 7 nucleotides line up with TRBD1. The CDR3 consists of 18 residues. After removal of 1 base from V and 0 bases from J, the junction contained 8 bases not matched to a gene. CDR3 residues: CASSLDYWDSSNTGELFF. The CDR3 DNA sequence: TGTGCCAGCAGTTTAGATTACTGGGACAGTTCGAACACCGGGGAGCTGTTTTTT.

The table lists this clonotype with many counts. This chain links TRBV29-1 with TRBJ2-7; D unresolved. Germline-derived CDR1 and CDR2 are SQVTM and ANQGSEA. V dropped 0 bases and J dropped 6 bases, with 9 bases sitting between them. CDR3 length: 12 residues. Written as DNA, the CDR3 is TGCAGCGTTGAAGACCGTTTTCGCGAGCAGTACTTC. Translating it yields CSVEDRFREQYF.

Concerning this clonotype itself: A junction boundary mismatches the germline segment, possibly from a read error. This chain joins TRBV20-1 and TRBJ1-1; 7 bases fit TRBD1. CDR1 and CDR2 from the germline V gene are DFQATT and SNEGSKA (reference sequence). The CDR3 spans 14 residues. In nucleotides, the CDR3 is TGCAGTGCGCACGGACAGGCGAGGGCCACTGAAGCTCTCTTT. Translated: CSAHGQARATEALF.

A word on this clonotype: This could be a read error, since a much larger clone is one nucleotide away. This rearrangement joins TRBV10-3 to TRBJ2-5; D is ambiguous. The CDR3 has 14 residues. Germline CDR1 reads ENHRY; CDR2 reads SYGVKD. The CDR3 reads CAISPRGEQGTQYF. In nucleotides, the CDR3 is TGTGCCATCAGCCCTCGTGGGGAACAAGGGACCCAGTACTTC.